This T cell receptor (beta chain) was captured in a study of human T cells and chemical hapten exposure. Overall study findings and caveats: TCRs exceeding 1 in 1000 frequency stayed unchanged with DPC sensitization.

Per the germline V gene, CDR1 is DFQATT and CDR2 is SNEGSKA (reference sequence). V shed 1 base and J shed 7 bases, with 13 bases lying between them. The CDR3 runs 13 residues. A word on this clonotype: Its antigen is unknown.

Methods used by the authors: Between about 23,224 and 700,000 TCRs appeared in each sample, and the median stood at around 92,000. TCRdb reanalysed the RACE reads using MiXCR and keeps one entry per CDR3 protein. The V and J calls and clone size come from TCRdb's table, not from the authors' own analysis. Among 300,000 to 450,000 distinct CDR3 sequences listed, 5.1% were seen once. Time point indicated: pre-sensitization, week 0. Treatment specified: therapeutic diphenylcyclopropenone sensitization with weekly scalp DPC. Ahead of each patch test application, blood was drawn. The clonotype comes from a woman in her fifties or sixties with alopecia areata. Some clones in this sample may be carry-over from other donors' samples. This chain uses TRBV20-1 with TRBJ2-5; D might be TRBD1 or TRBD2, each matching 5 bases. This specimen consisted of whole blood, obtained in connection with sensitization to the hapten diphenylcyclopropenone (DPC). This chain's CDR3 is CSARAGSGGTQYF. The CDR3 nucleotides read TGCAGTGCTAGAGCAGGGAGTGGAGGGACCCAGTACTTC.